This TCR beta chain was obtained from a study of T cells in Graves' hyperthyroidism and ophthalmopathy. Stable Graves' hyperthyroidism denoted no ophthalmopathy progression over 18 months. TCR beta CDR3 regions were amplified from RNA. HTBI primers were employed in a first-round RT-PCR of the TCR CDR3. TCRdb reanalysed the multiplex PCR reads using MiXCR and keeps one entry per CDR3 protein. The data hold around 700,000 distinct CDR3 sequences, with about 35% observed a single time. Looked up from germline, CDR1 is SNHLY and CDR2 is FYNNEI. V was shortened by 4 bases and J by 7 bases, with 10 bases between the two germline ends. This CDR3 has 12 amino acids. Comments on this clonotype: What it binds is not known.

Broader study findings: Peripheral blood also featured most of the thyroid clonotypes expanded above 0.001.

The specimen was blood. V is TRBV2 and J is TRBJ1-1; a weak D match, TRBD1 (6 bases). The clonotype comes from a woman aged 40 to 50 with Graves' hyperthyroidism. This CDR3 is CASSVEGDEAFF. CDR3 bases: TGTGCCAGCAGTGTGGAGGGGGATGAAGCTTTCTTT.